The entry below gives a single T cell receptor (beta chain) sequence along with its context. What it binds is not known. A clone one base away is much larger, so this may be a read error. The CDR3 is made up of 13 amino acids. Looked up from germline, CDR1 is SGHAT and CDR2 is FQNNGV. From RNA transcripts, TCR beta CDR3 regions were amplified. The primer set for the first-round RT-PCR of the TCR CDR3 was HTBI. TCRdb reprocessed the multiplex PCR reads with MiXCR, giving one entry per CDR3 protein. Of around 340,000 distinct CDR3 sequences in the sample, 15% to 20% are singletons; the top ten hold about 53%. The data are from a study of T cells in Graves' hyperthyroidism and ophthalmopathy. Broader study findings: Blood held most thyroid clonotypes expanded above 0.001 frequency.

With a duration under 2 months, the hyperthyroidism was newly diagnosed in patients aged 18 to 65. The chain links TRBV11-2 to TRBJ2-5; D might be TRBD1 or TRBD2, each matching 6 bases. The receptor comes from a woman between 45 and 60 years old with Graves' hyperthyroidism. Sequencing used blood. The CDR3 spells CAGSWGADETQYF. Here the CDR3 DNA reads TGTGCCGGCAGCTGGGGGGCTGATGAGACCCAGTACTTC.